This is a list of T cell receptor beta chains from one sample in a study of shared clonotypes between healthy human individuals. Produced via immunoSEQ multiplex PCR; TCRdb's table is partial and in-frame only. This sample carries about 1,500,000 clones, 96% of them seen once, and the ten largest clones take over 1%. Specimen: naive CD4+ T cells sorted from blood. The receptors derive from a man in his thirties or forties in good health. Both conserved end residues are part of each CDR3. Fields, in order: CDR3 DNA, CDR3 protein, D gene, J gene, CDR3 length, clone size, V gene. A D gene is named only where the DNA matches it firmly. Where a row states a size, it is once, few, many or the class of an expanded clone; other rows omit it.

cdr3_nt: TGTGCCAGCAGTGCGGACAGGGGGATCCACAATGAGCAGTTCTTC
cdr3_aa: CASSADRGIHNEQFF
d_call: TRBD1
j_call: TRBJ2-1
cdr3_length: 15
clone_size: NA
v_call: TRBV7-2

cdr3_nt: TGTGGAGCGGGGGGCACTAATGAAAAACTGTTTTTT
cdr3_aa: CGAGGTNEKLFF
d_call: NA
j_call: TRBJ1-4
cdr3_length: 12
clone_size: NA
v_call: TRBV6-5

cdr3_nt: TGTGCCAGCAGCCATCGCTCGGTTTACGAGCAGTACTTC
cdr3_aa: CASSHRSVYEQYF
d_call: NA
j_call: TRBJ2-7
cdr3_length: 13
clone_size: NA
v_call: TRBV7-2

cdr3_nt: TGTGCCAGCAGCCACAGGGGGCGGAGCGGGGAGCTGTTTTTT
cdr3_aa: CASSHRGRSGELFF
d_call: TRBD1
j_call: TRBJ2-2
cdr3_length: 14
clone_size: NA
v_call: TRBV14

cdr3_nt: TGTGCCAGCAGCACCAGCAATCAGCCCCAGCATTTT
cdr3_aa: CASSTSNQPQHF
d_call: NA
j_call: TRBJ1-5
cdr3_length: 12
clone_size: NA
v_call: TRBV7-2

cdr3_nt: TGTGCCTCCAGGACGGCCGGGACTCCGACTGAGCAGTACTTC
cdr3_aa: CASRTAGTPTEQYF
d_call: NA
j_call: TRBJ2-7
cdr3_length: 14
clone_size: NA
v_call: TRBV30

cdr3_nt: TGTGCCAGCAGTCAAGGACAGGGGGTGAGGTATGGCTACACCTTC
cdr3_aa: CASSQGQGVRYGYTF
d_call: TRBD1
j_call: TRBJ1-2
cdr3_length: 15
clone_size: NA
v_call: TRBV28

cdr3_nt: TGTGCCAGCAGTTTACGGGGGTCTGGCACTGAAGCTTTCTTT
cdr3_aa: CASSLRGSGTEAFF
d_call: NA
j_call: TRBJ1-1
cdr3_length: 14
clone_size: NA
v_call: TRBV27

cdr3_nt: TGTGCCAGCAGTGAATCCCGGGGGGCGGGTTATTATGGCTACACCTTC
cdr3_aa: CASSESRGAGYYGYTF
d_call: NA
j_call: TRBJ1-2
cdr3_length: 16
clone_size: NA
v_call: TRBV25-1

cdr3_nt: TGTGCCAGCAGCTTAGAGCGGTTTGGGACCCAGTACTTC
cdr3_aa: CASSLERFGTQYF
d_call: NA
j_call: TRBJ2-5
cdr3_length: 13
clone_size: NA
v_call: TRBV11-3

cdr3_nt: TGCGCCAGCAAGGGAGGGGACAGGTTTCCCTACGAGCAGTACTTC
cdr3_aa: CASKGGDRFPYEQYF
d_call: NA
j_call: TRBJ2-7
cdr3_length: 15
clone_size: NA
v_call: TRBV5-1

cdr3_nt: TGTGCCAGCAGCTCCCGGACAGGGACGGGCTATGGCTACACCTTC
cdr3_aa: CASSSRTGTGYGYTF
d_call: TRBD1
j_call: TRBJ1-2
cdr3_length: 15
clone_size: NA
v_call: TRBV7-9

cdr3_nt: TGTGCCAGCAGCCTCTTAGCGGATAATGAGCAGTTCTTC
cdr3_aa: CASSLLADNEQFF
d_call: NA
j_call: TRBJ2-1
cdr3_length: 13
clone_size: NA
v_call: TRBV6-5

cdr3_nt: TGCGCCAGCAGCCATCCCCGGGACAGGCCCCACAATGAGCAGTTCTTC
cdr3_aa: CASSHPRDRPHNEQFF
d_call: TRBD1
j_call: TRBJ2-1
cdr3_length: 16
clone_size: NA
v_call: TRBV4-3

cdr3_nt: TGTGCCAGCAGGGCGGGACAGGGAGGTCAGCCCCAGCATTTT
cdr3_aa: CASRAGQGGQPQHF
d_call: TRBD1
j_call: TRBJ1-5
cdr3_length: 14
clone_size: NA
v_call: TRBV6-6

cdr3_nt: TGTGCCAGCTCACCGGGACTAGCGGGAGCGGTGACAGATACGCAGTATTTT
cdr3_aa: CASSPGLAGAVTDTQYF
d_call: TRBD2
j_call: TRBJ2-3
cdr3_length: 17
clone_size: NA
v_call: TRBV18

cdr3_nt: TGTGCCAGCTCACCTTTGAGTCACTCCTACAATGAGCAGTTCTTC
cdr3_aa: CASSPLSHSYNEQFF
d_call: NA
j_call: TRBJ2-1
cdr3_length: 15
clone_size: NA
v_call: TRBV18

cdr3_nt: TGTGCCAGCAGTATTTCGGGCAGCAATCAGCCCCAGCATTTT
cdr3_aa: CASSISGSNQPQHF
d_call: NA
j_call: TRBJ1-5
cdr3_length: 14
clone_size: NA
v_call: TRBV6-1

cdr3_nt: TGCGCCAGCAGCTTGTACGGCAGGGAAGAGACCCAGTACTTC
cdr3_aa: CASSLYGREETQYF
d_call: NA
j_call: TRBJ2-5
cdr3_length: 14
clone_size: once
v_call: TRBV5-1

cdr3_nt: TGTGCCAGCACCGAGACAGGGAGGAGGGAGACCCAGTACTTC
cdr3_aa: CASTETGRRETQYF
d_call: NA
j_call: TRBJ2-5
cdr3_length: 14
clone_size: NA
v_call: TRBV5-6

cdr3_nt: TGTGCCAGCAGTTCACCACAGGGCTCCCGCACCGGGGAGCTGTTTTTT
cdr3_aa: CASSSPQGSRTGELFF
d_call: NA
j_call: TRBJ2-2
cdr3_length: 16
clone_size: NA
v_call: TRBV28

cdr3_nt: TGTGCCTGGAGTGTACGAGGGACACAGTTCCATGGCTACACCTTC
cdr3_aa: CAWSVRGTQFHGYTF
d_call: NA
j_call: TRBJ1-2
cdr3_length: 15
clone_size: NA
v_call: TRBV30

cdr3_nt: TGTGCCAGCTCACCACTCAACGAGCAGTACTTC
cdr3_aa: CASSPLNEQYF
d_call: NA
j_call: TRBJ2-7
cdr3_length: 11
clone_size: NA
v_call: TRBV18

cdr3_nt: TGCAGTGCTAGCGGGGAGGAGCAGTTCTTC
cdr3_aa: CSASGEEQFF
d_call: NA
j_call: TRBJ2-1
cdr3_length: 10
clone_size: NA
v_call: TRBV20-1

cdr3_nt: TGCGCCAGCAGCACAGGGGACATCTACGAGCAGTACTTC
cdr3_aa: CASSTGDIYEQYF
d_call: TRBD1
j_call: TRBJ2-7
cdr3_length: 13
clone_size: once
v_call: TRBV5-1

cdr3_nt: TGTGCCTGGAGTGTACTAGGTTTGCCCTACGAGCAGTACTTC
cdr3_aa: CAWSVLGLPYEQYF
d_call: NA
j_call: TRBJ2-7
cdr3_length: 14
clone_size: NA
v_call: TRBV30

cdr3_nt: TGTGCCAGCAGGAATAAAGGTATCTGGGGAGAGAACACTGAAGCTTTCTTT
cdr3_aa: CASRNKGIWGENTEAFF
d_call: NA
j_call: TRBJ1-1
cdr3_length: 17
clone_size: NA
v_call: TRBV27

cdr3_nt: TGTGCCAGCAGTCGGGACAGCGCCTATGGCTACACCTTC
cdr3_aa: CASSRDSAYGYTF
d_call: TRBD1
j_call: TRBJ1-2
cdr3_length: 13
clone_size: NA
v_call: TRBV6-5

cdr3_nt: TGCGCCAGCAGCCACGTTGGACAGGGGGTGGGCGAGCAGTACTTC
cdr3_aa: CASSHVGQGVGEQYF
d_call: TRBD1
j_call: TRBJ2-7
cdr3_length: 15
clone_size: NA
v_call: TRBV5-1

cdr3_nt: TGTGCCAGCAGTTTAACAACTGCCACCTACGAGCAGTACTTC
cdr3_aa: CASSLTTATYEQYF
d_call: NA
j_call: TRBJ2-7
cdr3_length: 14
clone_size: NA
v_call: TRBV28

cdr3_nt: TGTGCCAGCAGCGGCCCCTCGGTGCTGGGAGATACGCAGTATTTT
cdr3_aa: CASSGPSVLGDTQYF
d_call: NA
j_call: TRBJ2-3
cdr3_length: 15
clone_size: NA
v_call: TRBV9

cdr3_nt: TGTGCCAGCAGCGTAGTTGACAGGGAGCTGTTTTTT
cdr3_aa: CASSVVDRELFF
d_call: NA
j_call: TRBJ2-2
cdr3_length: 12
clone_size: once
v_call: TRBV9

cdr3_nt: TGTGCCAGCAGTTTTCTCAGGACCGAATCCTACGAGCAGTACTTC
cdr3_aa: CASSFLRTESYEQYF
d_call: NA
j_call: TRBJ2-7
cdr3_length: 15
clone_size: NA
v_call: TRBV28

cdr3_nt: TGCGCCAGCAGCTTGGGCCTAGAGTATCTGACAGATACGCAGTATTTT
cdr3_aa: CASSLGLEYLTDTQYF
d_call: NA
j_call: TRBJ2-3
cdr3_length: 16
clone_size: NA
v_call: TRBV5-1

cdr3_nt: TGTGCCAGCAGTGACATCTACGAGCAGTACTTC
cdr3_aa: CASSDIYEQYF
d_call: NA
j_call: TRBJ2-7
cdr3_length: 11
clone_size: NA
v_call: TRBV2

cdr3_nt: TGTGCCAGCAGTGCGGACAGGGCCCCCTACGAGCAGTACTTC
cdr3_aa: CASSADRAPYEQYF
d_call: TRBD1
j_call: TRBJ2-7
cdr3_length: 14
clone_size: NA
v_call: TRBV28

cdr3_nt: TGTGCCAGCTCACCCCTCGGTGTGGGGGGCTTGTCTGGGGCCAACGTCCTGACTTTC
cdr3_aa: CASSPLGVGGLSGANVLTF
d_call: NA
j_call: TRBJ2-6
cdr3_length: 19
clone_size: NA
v_call: TRBV18

cdr3_nt: TGTGCCAGCTCACCATTGGGGACAGGGAGCTCTGGGGCCAACGTCCTGACTTTC
cdr3_aa: CASSPLGTGSSGANVLTF
d_call: TRBD1
j_call: TRBJ2-6
cdr3_length: 18
clone_size: NA
v_call: TRBV18

cdr3_nt: TGTGCCAGCAGCTTAGGGGTTGGTGAGCAGTTCTTC
cdr3_aa: CASSLGVGEQFF
d_call: NA
j_call: TRBJ2-1
cdr3_length: 12
clone_size: NA
v_call: TRBV7-9

cdr3_nt: TGCGCCAGCAGCTTGGGACGGGAGGGTCAAGAGACCCAGTACTTC
cdr3_aa: CASSLGREGQETQYF
d_call: TRBD2
j_call: TRBJ2-5
cdr3_length: 15
clone_size: NA
v_call: TRBV5-1

cdr3_nt: TGTGCCAGCAGCTTGGCCCTACAGAGCACAGATACGCAGTATTTT
cdr3_aa: CASSLALQSTDTQYF
d_call: NA
j_call: TRBJ2-3
cdr3_length: 15
clone_size: NA
v_call: TRBV5-4